The 22 T cell receptor beta chains below all came from one sample that was sequenced in a study of radiation and T cells in renal cell carcinoma. Assay: immunoSEQ multiplex PCR; the TCRdb copy retains only in-frame clones and omits some. The data show 70,000 to 100,000 clones, about 86% seen once. The time point denotes: blood 2 weeks post-SBRT. Treatment noted: 15 Gy SBRT to primary tumor, nephrectomy 4 weeks later. The specimen comprised blood, sampled from a patient whose treatment included radiotherapy and nephrectomy. These receptor sequences come from a woman aged 45 to 65 with renal cell carcinoma.

The chain carries TRBV7-9 and TRBJ2-3; TRBD2 matches 7 bases. Germline V lookup: CDR1 SEHNR, CDR2 FQNEAQ (reference sequence). V trimming: 1 base; J trimming: 5 bases; junction bases outside the gene matches: 3. The CDR3 covers 14 residues. CDR3 nucleotide sequence: TGTGCCAGCAGCTTAGGGGGGAGGGAAGATACGCAGTATTTT. This encodes CASSLGGREDTQYF.

CDR3 bases: TGTGCCAGCAGCGTAGATCCCAACTCCTACGAGCAGTACTTC. It specifies CASSVDPNSYEQYF. The chain couples TRBV9 to TRBJ2-7; no clear D gene. V lost 0 bases and J 0 bases, leaving 7 bases between the germline ends. Per the germline V gene, CDR1 is SGDLS and CDR2 is YYNGEE. This CDR3 has 14 amino acids.

This clone appeared once. V is TRBV19 and J is TRBJ2-3, with 9 bases identical to TRBD1. The CDR3 is 15 residues long. Germline CDR1 LNHDA, CDR2 SQIVND (reference sequence). Trimming at V came to 5 bases and at J to 6 bases, leaving 9 bases not matched to a gene. CDR3 DNA: TGTGCCAGTAGTCTAGGGACAGGGTATACCGATACGCAGTATTTT. The encoded protein is CASSLGTGYTDTQYF. Full variable domain (rest looked up from reference TRBV19 and TRBJ2-3): DGGITQSPKYLFRKEGQNVTLSCEQNLNHDAMYWYRQDPGQGLRLIYYSQIVNDFQKGDIAEGYSVSREKKESFPLTVTSAQKNPTAFYLCASSLGTGYTDTQYFGPGTRLTVL.

The J gene is TRBJ1-1, the V gene TRBV7-9; TRBD1 might be the D (5 bases). This CDR3 spans 19 amino acids. The ends were cut back, 5 bases at V and 5 bases at J, with 30 bases in the middle. Germline V gene data show CDR1 as SEHNR and CDR2 as FQNEAQ (reference sequence). CDR3 sequence: CASSPSEYFTGTSGTEAFF. Here the CDR3 DNA reads TGTGCCAGCAGCCCGTCCGAGTATTTTACCGGGACCTCGGGGACTGAAGCTTTCTTT.

V is TRBV5-1 and J is TRBJ2-5; D may be TRBD1 or TRBD2 (6 bases each). The V and J ends lost 4 bases and 2 bases respectively, with 12 bases between them. Germline CDR1 reads SGHRS; CDR2 reads YFSETQ. The CDR3 covers 14 residues. Written as DNA, the CDR3 is TGCGCCAGCAGCCGAAGGGGGGATCAAGAGACCCAGTACTTC. Translation: CASSRRGDQETQYF.

The chain recombines TRBV11-2 with TRBJ2-7; 9 bases match TRBD1. The germline CDR1 and CDR2 sequences are SGHAT and FQNNGV. The V and J ends lost 5 bases and 4 bases, in that order; junction bases with no gene match: 9. The CDR3 contains 15 residues. The CDR3 here is CASSLGDRVTYEQYF. The CDR3 nucleotides read TGTGCCAGCAGCCTTGGGGACAGGGTAACTTACGAGCAGTACTTC.

The chain employs TRBV10-2 and TRBJ1-4, with TRBD1 as a possible D gene (5 bases). The CDR3 sequence is 16 residues long. Germline CDR1 reads WSHSY; CDR2 reads SAAADI. Trimming removed 6 bases at V and 3 bases at J, with 17 bases between. The chain's CDR3 is CASRKARAYSNEKLFF. CDR3 in DNA: TGCGCCAGCAGGAAGGCCAGGGCTTATTCTAATGAAAAACTGTTTTTT.

This clone appeared a few times. V usage is TRBV18 and J usage is TRBJ1-6; tentative D call: TRBD1 (5 bases). Per germline, CDR1 KGHSH and CDR2 LQKENI. The V gene lost 3 bases and the J gene lost 6 bases, with 9 bases spanning the gap. The CDR3 runs 14 residues. CDR3 loop: CASSPGRVNSPLHF. CDR3 DNA: TGTGCCAGCTCACCGGGGCGGGTTAATTCACCCCTCCACTTT.

This chain connects TRBV9 to TRBJ2-2; the D gene is possibly TRBD1 (5 bases). The germline CDR1 and CDR2 sequences are SGDLS and YYNGEE. With 0 bases removed from V and 5 bases from J, the gap between germline ends came to 14 bases. The CDR3 runs 16 residues. Here the CDR3 DNA reads TGTGCCAGCAGCGTAGGCCCTGGACACCGAACCGGGGAGCTGTTTTTT. Translating gives CASSVGPGHRTGELFF.

The chain couples TRBV14 to TRBJ1-2; 7 bases fit TRBD1. There are 14 residues in the CDR3. The V gene end was trimmed by 2 bases and the J gene end by 2 bases; junction bases not matched to a gene: 2. From germline, CDR1 is SGHDN and CDR2 FVKESK. In DNA, the CDR3 is TGTGCCAGCAGCCAACTACAGGGGAACTATGGCTACACCTTC. Encoded protein: CASSQLQGNYGYTF.

The chain links TRBV4-1 to TRBJ2-3, with D unclear. Germline-derived CDR1 and CDR2 are MGHRA and YSYEKL. The V gene lost 0 bases and the J gene lost 7 bases, with 8 bases spanning the gap. The CDR3 length is 13 residues. The CDR3 DNA is TGCGCCAGCAGCCAAGAGTGGGGAAATACGCAGTATTTT. It is translated as CASSQEWGNTQYF.

The chain links TRBV6-5 to TRBJ2-3; no firm D call. CDR3 length equals 15 residues. V was cut by 7 bases and J by 1 base, with 15 bases left in between. Germline V gene data show CDR1 as MNHEY and CDR2 as SVGAGI. The CDR3 reads CASTPFNGGTDTQYF. The CDR3 nucleotides are TGTGCCAGCACCCCCTTTAATGGGGGCACAGATACGCAGTATTTT.

This clone was counted only a few times. This rearrangement joins TRBV30 to TRBJ1-3; tentative D call: TRBD1 (6 bases). Per the germline V gene, CDR1 is GTSNPN and CDR2 is SVGIG (reference sequence). This CDR3 has 15 residues. Trimming stripped 2 bases from V and 4 bases from J, with 15 bases between. CDR3 protein: CAWSRLGASGNTIYF. CDR3 coding DNA: TGTGCCTGGAGTAGACTGGGGGCGTCAGGAAACACCATATATTTT.

The J gene is TRBJ2-3, the V gene TRBV29-1; perhaps TRBD1 as D (6 bases). CDR1 is SQVTM, CDR2 ANQGSEA, per germline. V lost 6 bases and J 4 bases, leaving 14 bases between the germline ends. This CDR3 has 13 residues. The CDR3: CSVGTSTPDTQYF. The DNA for the CDR3 is TGCAGCGTGGGGACATCGACCCCAGATACGCAGTATTTT.

The V and J genes are TRBV7-1 and TRBJ2-5; D is perhaps TRBD1 or TRBD2 (5 bases each). TRBV7-1 is identified as an open reading frame with a role that is uncertain. The length of the CDR3 is 16 residues. V lost 4 bases to trimming and J lost 4 bases, with 19 bases between them. DNA of the CDR3: TGTGCCAGCAGCTTAGGGACGGGGAATCCGGGAGAGACCCAGTACTTC. This gives the protein CASSLGTGNPGETQYF.

For the CDR3, the DNA is TGTGCCAGCAGTTTTCATACAGGGAAGAGTTCACCCCTCCACTTT. Translating it yields CASSFHTGKSSPLHF. The V call is TRBV28, the J call TRBJ1-6, with a weak D call TRBD1 (6 bases). The CDR3 totals 15 residues. V lost 3 bases and J 9 bases, leaving 15 bases between the germline ends. The germline V gene has CDR1 MDHEN and CDR2 SYDVKM.

V and J are TRBV5-6 and TRBJ1-5; D is ambiguous. Trimming removed 4 bases at V and 7 bases at J, with 12 bases between. Germline V CDR1 and CDR2: SGHDT, YYEEEE. There are 13 residues in the CDR3. CDR3 loop: CASSQEAGQPQHF. As DNA, the CDR3 is TGTGCCAGCAGCCAGGAGGCGGGCCAGCCCCAGCATTTT.

This chain uses TRBV11-2 with TRBJ2-5; D gene uncertain. Germline V CDR1 and CDR2: SGHAT, FQNNGV. The V end lost 3 bases, the J end lost 5 bases, and 13 bases lay between the germline ends. The length of the CDR3 is 14 residues. The CDR3, as DNA: TGTGCCAGCAGCTTGGCCGGGCACCGGGAGACCCAGTACTTC. Translated: CASSLAGHRETQYF.

The chain employs TRBV7-2 and TRBJ1-5; D perhaps matches TRBD1 (5 bases). Between the trimmed V and J ends, which lost 5 bases and 5 bases, there was a span of 13 bases. Per germline, CDR1 SGHTA and CDR2 FQGNSA. The CDR3 length is 14 residues. The CDR3, as DNA: TGTGCCAGCAGCCAGGGACCGTGGGATCAGCCCCAGCATTTT. This encodes CASSQGPWDQPQHF.

This chain uses TRBV5-4 with TRBJ2-3, with D tentatively TRBD1 (6 bases). The germline V gene has CDR1 SGHNT and CDR2 YYREEE (reference sequence). V was cut by 0 bases and J by 5 bases, with 10 bases left in between. The CDR3 covers 14 residues. The DNA of the CDR3 is TGTGCCAGCAGCTTGGACAGGGTACAAGATACGCAGTATTTT. It is translated as CASSLDRVQDTQYF.

The chain employs TRBV4-3 and TRBJ1-1; no definite D call. The CDR3 is 17 residues long. V was shortened by 2 bases and J by 4 bases, with 20 bases between the two germline ends. The germline CDR1 and CDR2 sequences are LGHNA and YSLEER. The CDR3 region is CASSQSRGGEGGTEAFF. The CDR3 DNA reads TGCGCCAGCAGCCAATCCCGCGGCGGGGAGGGAGGCACTGAAGCTTTCTTT.

This clone showed up just once. The chain employs TRBV25-1 and TRBJ1-4; 7 positions match TRBD1. This CDR3 has 16 amino acids. V was clipped by 8 bases and J by 6 bases; unmatched bases: 15. Germline V gene data show CDR1 as MGHDK and CDR2 as SYGVNS. The CDR3 bases are TGTGCCAGCGGAGGATACTCACAGGGGATGTATGAAAAACTGTTTTTT. It codes for CASGGYSQGMYEKLFF.